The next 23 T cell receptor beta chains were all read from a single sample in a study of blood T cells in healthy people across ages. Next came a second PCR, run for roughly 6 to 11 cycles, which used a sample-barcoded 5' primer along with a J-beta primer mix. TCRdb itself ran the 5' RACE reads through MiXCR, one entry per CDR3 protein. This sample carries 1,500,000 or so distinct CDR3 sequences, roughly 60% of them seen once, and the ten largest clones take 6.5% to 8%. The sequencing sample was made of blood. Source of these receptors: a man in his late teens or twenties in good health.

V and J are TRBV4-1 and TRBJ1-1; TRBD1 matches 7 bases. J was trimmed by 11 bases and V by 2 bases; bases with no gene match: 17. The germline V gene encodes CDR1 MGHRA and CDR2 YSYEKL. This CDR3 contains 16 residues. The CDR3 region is CASSQRVTGVGGEAFF. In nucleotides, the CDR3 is TGCGCCAGCAGCCAACGGGTTACAGGGGTCGGGGGGGAGGCTTTCTTT.

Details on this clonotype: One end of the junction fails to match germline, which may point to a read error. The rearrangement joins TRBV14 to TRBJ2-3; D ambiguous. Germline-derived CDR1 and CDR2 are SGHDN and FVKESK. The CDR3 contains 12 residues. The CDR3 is CASIQVRNTQYF. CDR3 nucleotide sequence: TGTGCCAGCATCCAAGTTCGAAATACGCAGTATTTT. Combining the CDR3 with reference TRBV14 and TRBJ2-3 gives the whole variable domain EAGVTQFPSHSVIEKGQTVTLRCDPISGHDNLYWYRRVMGKEIKFLLHFVKESKQDESGMPNNRFLAERTGGTYSTLKVQPAELEDSGVYFCASIQVRNTQYFGPGTRLTVL.

CDR3 bases: TGTGCCAGCTGTGTCAGCCAGGGATACGAGCAGTACTTC. Translated, it gives CASCVSQGYEQYF. The chain employs TRBV2 and TRBJ2-4; D possibly corresponds to TRBD1 (5 bases). TRBJ2-7 matches the DNA end more closely, so the J call is doubtful. The CDR3 totals 13 residues. The V gene's germline CDR1 is SNHLY and CDR2 FYNNEI.

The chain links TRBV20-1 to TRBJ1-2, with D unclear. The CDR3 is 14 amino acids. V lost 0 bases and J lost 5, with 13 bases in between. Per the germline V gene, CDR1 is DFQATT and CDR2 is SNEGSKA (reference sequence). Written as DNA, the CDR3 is TGCAGTGCTAGAGAGGTTGGTGTGGCTTATGGCTACACCTTC. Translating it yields CSAREVGVAYGYTF.

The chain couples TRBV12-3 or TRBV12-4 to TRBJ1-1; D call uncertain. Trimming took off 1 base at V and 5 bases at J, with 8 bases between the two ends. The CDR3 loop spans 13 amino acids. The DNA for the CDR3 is TGTGCCAGCAGTTTAGACGTGAGGACTGAAGCTTTCTTT. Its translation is CASSLDVRTEAFF.

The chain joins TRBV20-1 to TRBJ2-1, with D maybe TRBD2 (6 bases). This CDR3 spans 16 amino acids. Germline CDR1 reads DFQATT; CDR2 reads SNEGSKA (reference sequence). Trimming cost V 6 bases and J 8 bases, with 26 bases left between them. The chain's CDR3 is CSALINDGGPHHEQFF. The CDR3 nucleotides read TGCAGTGCCCTCATCAACGATGGAGGGCCTCACCATGAGCAGTTCTTC.

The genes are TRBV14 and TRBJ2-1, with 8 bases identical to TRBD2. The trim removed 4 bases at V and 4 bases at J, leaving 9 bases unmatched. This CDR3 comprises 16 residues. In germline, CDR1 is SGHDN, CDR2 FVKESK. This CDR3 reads CASSLVEAGVYNEQFF. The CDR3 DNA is TGTGCCAGCAGCCTAGTGGAAGCGGGGGTATACAATGAGCAGTTCTTC.

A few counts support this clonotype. DNA for the CDR3: TGTGCCAGCAGCCAAGAAGGTGGCTCTGGGGCCAACGTCCTGACTTTC. Translation: CASSQEGGSGANVLTF. The V and J genes are TRBV4-2 and TRBJ2-6; D gene uncertain. The CDR3 covers 16 residues. Trimming left V 0 bases short and J 0 bases short, with 6 bases between. Germline V gene sequence: CDR1 LGHNA, CDR2 YNFKEQ.

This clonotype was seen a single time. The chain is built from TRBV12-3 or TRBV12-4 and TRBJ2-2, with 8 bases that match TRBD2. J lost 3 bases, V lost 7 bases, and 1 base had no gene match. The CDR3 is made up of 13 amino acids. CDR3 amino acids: CASTGRDTGELFF. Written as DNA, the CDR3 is TGTGCCAGCACCGGGAGGGACACCGGGGAGCTGTTTTTT.

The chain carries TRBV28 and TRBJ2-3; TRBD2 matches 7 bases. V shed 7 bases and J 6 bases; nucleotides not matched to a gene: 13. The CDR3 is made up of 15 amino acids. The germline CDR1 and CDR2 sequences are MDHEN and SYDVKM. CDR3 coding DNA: TGTGCCAGCATTCAGGCTAGCGGAACCACGGATACGCAGTATTTT. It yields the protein CASIQASGTTDTQYF.

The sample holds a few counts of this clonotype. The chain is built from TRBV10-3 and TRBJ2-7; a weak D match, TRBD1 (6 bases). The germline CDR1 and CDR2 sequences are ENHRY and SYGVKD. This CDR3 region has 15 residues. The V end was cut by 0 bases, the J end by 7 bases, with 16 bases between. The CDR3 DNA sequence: TGTGCCATCAGTGAGTCGGGGCAGGGGATTAGGGAGCAGTACTTC. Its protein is CAISESGQGIREQYF.

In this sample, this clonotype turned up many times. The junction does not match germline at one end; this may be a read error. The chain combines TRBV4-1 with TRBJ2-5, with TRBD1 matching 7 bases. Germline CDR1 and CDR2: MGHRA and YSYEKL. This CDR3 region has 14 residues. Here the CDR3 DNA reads TGTGCCAGCAGCCAAGATAGGGGGCGGGAGACCCAGTACTTC. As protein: CASSQDRGRETQYF.

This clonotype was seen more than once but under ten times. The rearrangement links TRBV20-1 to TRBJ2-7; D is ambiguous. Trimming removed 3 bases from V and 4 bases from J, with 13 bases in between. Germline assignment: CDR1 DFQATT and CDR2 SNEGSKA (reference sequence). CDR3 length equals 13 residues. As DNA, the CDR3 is TGCAGTGCTAGTTCGACAATTCTATACGAGCAGTACTTC. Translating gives CSASSTILYEQYF.

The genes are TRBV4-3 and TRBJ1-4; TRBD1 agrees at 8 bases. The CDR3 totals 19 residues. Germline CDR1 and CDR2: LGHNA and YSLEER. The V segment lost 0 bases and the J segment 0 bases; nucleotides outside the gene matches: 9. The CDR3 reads CASSQDLRTGRATNEKLFF. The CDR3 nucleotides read TGCGCCAGCAGCCAAGATTTGCGGACAGGGCGGGCAACTAATGAAAAACTGTTTTTT.

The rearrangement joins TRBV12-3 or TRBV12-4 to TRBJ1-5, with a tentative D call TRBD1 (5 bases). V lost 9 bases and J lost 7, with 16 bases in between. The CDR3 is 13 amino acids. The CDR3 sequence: CASLQYGGQPQHF. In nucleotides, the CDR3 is TGTGCCAGTCTCCAGTACGGGGGGCAGCCCCAGCATTTT.

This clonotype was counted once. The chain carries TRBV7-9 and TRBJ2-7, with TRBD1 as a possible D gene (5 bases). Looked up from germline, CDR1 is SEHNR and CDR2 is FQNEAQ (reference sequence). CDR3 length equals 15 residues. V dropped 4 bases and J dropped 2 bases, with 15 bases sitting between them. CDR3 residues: CASSSGEWGTYEQYF. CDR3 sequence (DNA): TGTGCCAGCAGCTCGGGTGAATGGGGCACCTACGAGCAGTACTTC.

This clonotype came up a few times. CDR3 residues: CSVEDSTSGANNEQFF. The CDR3 nucleotides read TGCAGCGTTGAAGACTCCACTAGCGGGGCTAACAATGAGCAGTTCTTC. The chain employs TRBV29-1 and TRBJ2-1, with TRBD2 matching over 10 bases. Germline values: CDR1 SQVTM, CDR2 ANQGSEA. The trim removed 0 bases at V and 5 bases at J, leaving 7 bases unmatched. The CDR3 is made up of 16 amino acids.

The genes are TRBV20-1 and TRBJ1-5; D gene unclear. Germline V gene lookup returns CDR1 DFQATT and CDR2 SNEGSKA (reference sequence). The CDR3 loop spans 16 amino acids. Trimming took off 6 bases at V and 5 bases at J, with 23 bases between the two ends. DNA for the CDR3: TGCAGTGCAATATTAGGGTATGGAGACTCGGATCAGCCCCAGCATTTT. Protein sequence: CSAILGYGDSDQPQHF.

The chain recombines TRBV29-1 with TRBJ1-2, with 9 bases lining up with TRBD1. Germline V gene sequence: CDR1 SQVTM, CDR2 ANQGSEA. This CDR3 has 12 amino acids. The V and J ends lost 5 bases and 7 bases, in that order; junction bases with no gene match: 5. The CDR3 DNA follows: TGCAGCGTTCGAAGACAGGGGGGTGGCTACACCTTC. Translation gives CSVRRQGGGYTF.

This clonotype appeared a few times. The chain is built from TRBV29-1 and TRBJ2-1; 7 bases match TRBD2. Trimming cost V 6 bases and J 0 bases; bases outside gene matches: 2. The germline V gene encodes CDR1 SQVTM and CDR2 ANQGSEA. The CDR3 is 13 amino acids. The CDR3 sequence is CSVPGGSYNEQFF. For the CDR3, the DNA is TGCAGCGTGCCGGGAGGCTCCTACAATGAGCAGTTCTTC.

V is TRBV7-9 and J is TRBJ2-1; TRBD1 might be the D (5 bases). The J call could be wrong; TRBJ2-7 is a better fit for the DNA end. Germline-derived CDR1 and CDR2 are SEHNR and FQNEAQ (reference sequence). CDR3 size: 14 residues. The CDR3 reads CASSFREKSYEQYF. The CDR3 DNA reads TGTGCCAGCAGCTTCAGGGAAAAGTCTTACGAGCAGTACTTC.

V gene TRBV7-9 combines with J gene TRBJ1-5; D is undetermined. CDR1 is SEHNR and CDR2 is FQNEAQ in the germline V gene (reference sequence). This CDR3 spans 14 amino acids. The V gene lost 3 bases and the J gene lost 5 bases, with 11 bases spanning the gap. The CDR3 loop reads CASSFGRWDQPQHF. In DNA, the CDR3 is TGTGCCAGCAGCTTCGGCCGGTGGGATCAGCCCCAGCATTTT.

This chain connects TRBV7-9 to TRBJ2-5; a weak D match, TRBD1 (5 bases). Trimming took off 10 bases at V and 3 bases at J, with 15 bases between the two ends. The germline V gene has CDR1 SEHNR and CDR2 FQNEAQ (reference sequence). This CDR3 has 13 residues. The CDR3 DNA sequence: TGTGCCACCCTCCCTGACAGTGAAGAGACCCAGTACTTC. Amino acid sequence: CATLPDSEETQYF. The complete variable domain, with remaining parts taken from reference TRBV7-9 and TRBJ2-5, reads DTGVSQNPRHKITKRGQNVTFRCDPISEHNRLYWYRQTLGQGPEFLTYFQNEAQLEKSRLLSDRFSAERPKGSFSTLEIQRTEQGDSAMYLCATLPDSEETQYFGPGTRLLVL.